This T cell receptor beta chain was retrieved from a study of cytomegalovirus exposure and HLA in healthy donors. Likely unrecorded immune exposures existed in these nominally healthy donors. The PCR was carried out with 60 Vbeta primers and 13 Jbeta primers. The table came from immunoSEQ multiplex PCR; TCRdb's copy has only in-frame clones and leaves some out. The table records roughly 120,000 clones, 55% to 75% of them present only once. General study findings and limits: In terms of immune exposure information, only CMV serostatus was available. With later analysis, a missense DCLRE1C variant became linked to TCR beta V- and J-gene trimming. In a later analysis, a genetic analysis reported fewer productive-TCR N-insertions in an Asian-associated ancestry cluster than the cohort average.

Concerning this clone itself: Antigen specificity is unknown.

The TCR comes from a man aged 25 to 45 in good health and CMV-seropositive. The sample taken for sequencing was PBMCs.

CDR3: CASSGALRRGGYTF. The CDR3 DNA sequence: TGTGCCAGCAGCGGAGCCCTCCGACGAGGTGGCTACACCTTC. This sequence joins TRBV9 and TRBJ1-2; D is uncertain. The CDR3 consists of 14 residues. Looked up from germline, CDR1 is SGDLS and CDR2 is YYNGEE. V gave up 3 bases and J gave up 7 bases, with 16 bases separating them.